A single TCR beta chain is shown here with its context. V was pared by 4 bases and J by 5 bases, with 13 bases between. This CDR3 has 14 residues. CDR1 and CDR2 from the germline V gene are SGDLS and YYNGEE. The data belong to a study of T cell responses to AZD1222 COVID-19 vaccine. Profiling relied on immunoSEQ multiplex PCR, and the TCRdb table lists in-frame clones only, not all of them. The sample consists of around 71,000 clones, roughly 85% of them appearing once. The chain has TRBV9 and TRBJ1-5; perhaps TRBD1 as D (5 bases). This TCR was recovered from an adult in good health. The sample here was peripheral blood, taken on day 0 of AZD1222 vaccination. CDR3: CASSPDQGDQPQHF. As DNA, the CDR3 is TGTGCCAGCAGCCCAGACCAGGGTGATCAGCCCCAGCATTTT.